This T cell receptor beta chain was observed in a study of identical twins (dated by TCRdb to about 2016). For the wider study: To test whether fetal clonotypes persist, this study deep-sequenced TCR alpha and beta repertoires from monozygotic twins, from unrelated adults of various ages, and from cord blood. To rule out contamination, the twin experiments were replicated at different times with different library preparation protocols.

The investigation overall reported the following: Compared with coincidental sharing between unrelated individuals, an excess of low generation-probability sequences was observed among out-of-frame TCR alpha sequences shared between twins. Because the same donors could not be followed over many years, the conclusions relied on cross-sectional statistical analysis. Zero-insertion analyses could be partly confounded by invariant T cells such as MAIT and iNKT, though diverse VJ usage argued against such confounding for most clonotypes. Abundant cord blood beta clonotypes carried fewer insertions; young adult naive repertoires showed a weaker similar trend, while memory repertoires showed none. Out-of-frame TCR alpha sharing in monozygotic twins was systematically underestimated by recombination models, whereas sharing between unrelated individuals was in agreement with the recombination models. Excess twin sharing in beta out-of-frame sequences was weaker because fewer shared sequences lowered the signal-to-noise ratio.

Libraries were constructed by 5' RACE. Sequencing was performed on an Illumina HiSeq 2000. A universal primer binding site was added through template switching, and the final cDNA carried a unique molecular identifier so that TCR cDNA molecules could be counted accurately. First-strand cDNA for TCR alpha and beta chains was synthesized from specific primers in the conserved constant-segment region. To control for contamination, every cDNA library was double barcoded, receiving both a SMART-Mk sample barcode and Illumina barcodes. TruSeq adapter sequences along with Illumina sample barcodes were introduced in two successive PCR steps. The Illumina HiSeq platform was used with custom primers to sequence TCR alpha and beta cDNA libraries. In the original analysis: MiGEC was used to process raw reads and extract unique molecular identifiers, and MiXCR was used to find CDR3 positions. For each individual, recombination models were inferred using an EM algorithm with the repgenHMM and IGoR tools. The analysis of shared clonotypes was done with the tcR package in R, with sharing normalized by the product of cloneset sizes. Out-of-frame nonproductive sequences were analyzed to study raw recombination free of thymic and clonal selection effects. TCRdb reprocessed the public reads (quality trimming at Q25 with fastp, clone calling with MiXCR) and kept in-frame beta chains. Records with the same CDR3 protein are collapsed into one entry carrying the most frequent genes and DNA. The V and J calls were not made by the authors but by TCRdb's processing. Counted in this sample were roughly 1.6 million distinct CDR3 sequences; under 35% of them appeared once. Less than 0.35% of the sample comes from the top ten.

A remark on this clonotype: Its antigen remains undetermined. It has no much larger one-base neighbor in the sample; base qualities were not kept.

Every donor was a healthy Caucasian. From the cysteine through the phenylalanine, the CDR3 covers 16 amino acids. Of the read, only the CDR3 DNA is kept; its 48 bases are in frame from base 1. V is trimmed back by 4 bases and J by 2 bases, and the junction contains 9 bases that no gene match accounts for. CDR1 and CDR2, per the germline V gene, are SGHRS and YFSETQ. This clonotype originated in a newborn girl in good health. The sample was cord blood. This chain is built from TRBV5-1 and TRBJ2-3; TRBD2 matches 8 bases in the middle. The nucleotides read TGCGCCAGCAGCCGGGGAGGCGGGGGGATCACAGATACGCAGTATTTT. Translated, this is CASSRGGGGITDTQYF.